The 14 T cell receptor beta chains in this list originate from one sample, sequenced in a study of blood T cell repertoires in COVID-19. Data came from immunoSEQ multiplex PCR; TCRdb stores just in-frame clones and leaves some out. The sample records a few hundred thousand clones, roughly 86% being singletons. The sample taken for sequencing was peripheral blood. These receptors were taken from a woman aged 70 to 79 with active or convalescent COVID-19.

V is TRBV4-1 and J is TRBJ2-1; TRBD2 matches 9 bases. The CDR3 has 15 residues. Germline loops: CDR1 MGHRA, CDR2 YSYEKL. Unmatched junction bases numbered 8, after V lost 4 bases and J lost 7 bases. The CDR3 nucleotides are TGCGCCAGCAGCCTCCAGCGGGGGGAAGTTAATGAGCAGTTCTTC. This sequence encodes CASSLQRGEVNEQFF.

This clone was counted between two and nine times. The V gene is TRBV7-2, the J gene TRBJ1-2; 8 bases fit TRBD1. V lost 1 base to trimming and J lost 8 bases; unmatched junction nucleotides: 6. There are 14 residues in the CDR3. Germline assignment: CDR1 SGHTA and CDR2 FQGNSA. The CDR3 sequence is CASSLVPGGAGYTF. In DNA form, the CDR3 reads TGTGCCAGCAGCTTAGTCCCAGGGGGCGCGGGCTACACCTTC.

The chain recombines TRBV6-2 or TRBV6-3 with TRBJ1-5; D possibly corresponds to TRBD1 (6 bases). CDR1 MNHEY and CDR2 SVGEGT come from the germline V gene. There are 13 residues in the CDR3. The V and J ends lost 0 bases and 7 bases respectively, with 7 bases between them. CDR3 in DNA: TGTGCCAGCAGTTACTCGACAGGCCAGCCCCAGCATTTT. Translation: CASSYSTGQPQHF.

CDR3 region: CASSPEGGNTQYF. As DNA, the CDR3 is TGTGCCAGCAGCCCCGAGGGGGGGAATACGCAGTATTTT. The rearrangement uses TRBV7-2 and TRBJ2-3; TRBD2 might be the D (7 bases). CDR3 size: 13 residues. In germline, CDR1 is SGHTA, CDR2 FQGNSA. Trimming removed 5 bases from V and 7 bases from J, with 13 bases in between.

The chain joins TRBV15 to TRBJ1-2; D is undetermined. The germline V gene encodes CDR1 LNHNV and CDR2 YYDKDF (reference sequence). This CDR3 comprises 12 residues. V was shortened by 2 bases and J by 2 bases, with 3 bases between the two germline ends. The CDR3 spells CATSRRNYGYTF. Written as DNA, the CDR3 is TGTGCCACCAGCAGACGGAACTATGGCTACACCTTC. The whole variable domain, filled in from reference TRBV15 and TRBJ1-2, reads DAMVIQNPRYQVTQFGKPVTLSCSQTLNHNVMYWYQQKSSQAPKLLFHYYDKDFNNEADTPDNFQSRRPNTSFCFLDIRSPGLGDTAMYLCATSRRNYGYTFGSGTRLTVV.

V gene TRBV6-5 combines with J gene TRBJ2-2, with 9 bases fitting TRBD2. V dropped 11 bases and J dropped 7; count of bases not matched to a gene: 8. In germline, CDR1 is MNHEY, CDR2 SVGAGI. This CDR3 has 13 residues. DNA of the CDR3: TGTGCCTTCTCCCTAGCGGGGAACGGGGAGCTGTTTTTT. It yields the protein CAFSLAGNGELFF.

The rearrangement links TRBV6-2 or TRBV6-3 to TRBJ2-2, with D tentatively TRBD1 (6 bases). Per germline, CDR1 MNHEY and CDR2 SVGEGT. This CDR3 spans 16 amino acids. Trimming cost V 8 bases and J 4 bases, with 20 bases left between them. DNA for the CDR3: TGTGCCAGCTGCCCGAATAAGGGGGTGAGCACCGGGGAGCTGTTTTTT. It is translated as CASCPNKGVSTGELFF.

This clone appeared a few times. The V call is TRBV19, the J call TRBJ1-3, with 9 bases matching TRBD1. The germline gives CDR1 LNHDA, CDR2 SQIVND (reference sequence). The CDR3 runs 16 residues. J gave up 2 bases and V 3 bases, and 5 bases lay outside the gene matches. The CDR3 coding sequence is TGTGCCAGTAGTATTTTACAGGGGGCGGCTGGAAACACCATATATTTT. Protein product: CASSILQGAAGNTIYF.

The chain couples TRBV19 to TRBJ1-1; D is possibly TRBD1 (6 bases). V gave up 1 base and J gave up 6 bases, with 12 bases separating them. Germline lookup yields CDR1 LNHDA and CDR2 SQIVND (reference sequence). This CDR3 spans 14 amino acids. The CDR3 DNA is TGTGCCAGTAGTATAGTAAAGGGGGTCTCTGAAGCTTTCTTT. It yields the protein CASSIVKGVSEAFF. Filled out from reference TRBV19 and TRBJ1-1, the complete variable domain reads DGGITQSPKYLFRKEGQNVTLSCEQNLNHDAMYWYRQDPGQGLRLIYYSQIVNDFQKGDIAEGYSVSREKKESFPLTVTSAQKNPTAFYLCASSIVKGVSEAFFGQGTRLTVV.

The chain uses TRBV19 and TRBJ1-1, with 12 bases lining up with TRBD1. J lost 8 bases, V lost 5 bases, and 12 bases had no gene match. Per the germline V gene, CDR1 is LNHDA and CDR2 is SQIVND (reference sequence). This CDR3 is built from 16 residues. The CDR3 here is CASSGGQGALPGEAFF. The CDR3 region has the DNA TGTGCCAGTAGTGGGGGACAGGGGGCGCTTCCTGGAGAAGCTTTCTTT.

The chain uses TRBV3-1 (or the pseudogene TRBV3-2) and TRBJ2-1, with TRBD1 matching 8 bases. CDR3 length: 14 amino acids. V lost 3 bases to trimming and J lost 6 bases; unmatched junction nucleotides: 4. Per the germline V gene, CDR1 is LGHDT and CDR2 is YNNKEL (reference sequence). For the CDR3, the DNA is TGTGCCAGCAGCCACCAGGGGGCCGGCAATGAGCAGTTCTTC. Translating gives CASSHQGAGNEQFF.

This sequence joins TRBV7-6 and TRBJ2-1; possible D gene TRBD1, 6 bases. In germline, CDR1 is SGHVS, CDR2 FNYEAQ. Deletions cut 3 bases from V and 8 bases from J, with 20 bases between. The CDR3 is made up of 16 amino acids. CDR3 residues: CASSFGQLGTIDEQFF. The CDR3 bases are TGTGCCAGCAGCTTTGGTCAGTTGGGGACAATAGATGAGCAGTTCTTC.

The table lists this clone with a count of one. The rearrangement links TRBV19 to TRBJ1-5; 10 nucleotides agree with TRBD1. Trimming at V came to 7 bases and at J to 0 bases, leaving 12 bases not matched to a gene. The CDR3 totals 18 residues. In germline, CDR1 is LNHDA, CDR2 SQIVND (reference sequence). CDR3 amino acids: CASTQKTGGPYSNQPQHF. For the CDR3, the DNA is TGTGCCAGTACCCAAAAGACAGGGGGCCCTTATAGCAATCAGCCCCAGCATTTT.

V is TRBV27 and J is TRBJ2-4; possibly TRBD1 for D (6 bases). The germline V gene has CDR1 MNHEY and CDR2 SMNVEV (reference sequence). Trimming pared 0 bases from V and 0 bases from J, leaving 21 bases between. The CDR3 is 20 amino acids. The CDR3 region has the DNA TGTGCCAGCAGTTTATCGGGGGCCACAGGTGGGAGCTTAGCCAAAAACATTCAGTACTTC. It translates to CASSLSGATGGSLAKNIQYF.